This TCR beta chain was obtained from a study of T-cell memory formation after mild COVID-19. Germline V gene data show CDR1 as SGHNT and CDR2 as YENEEA. CDR3 size: 13 residues. The V gene lost 1 base and the J gene lost 8 bases, with 11 bases spanning the gap. The 5'RACE method, run with constant-segment primers, produced TCR alpha and TCR beta cDNA libraries (carrying sample barcodes and UMIs). TCRdb independently ran MiXCR on the 5' RACE reads; one entry per CDR3 protein. The repertoire includes approximately 190,000 distinct CDR3 sequences, 15% to 20% of them detected once, and roughly 2.6% sits in the top ten.

The chain joins TRBV11-3 to TRBJ1-2, with D possibly matching TRBD1 (5 bases). The sequence came from an adult woman who had mild COVID-19 (a few samples of this study predate the infection). Cell type and time point are not known. Sequenced material: PBMCs or a T cell subset sorted from them (not recorded which). CDR3: CASSLATGTGYTF. CDR3 DNA: TGTGCCAGCAGCTTAGCAACAGGAACGGGCTACACCTTC.